A single sample gave rise to the 19 T cell receptor beta chains below, sequenced in a study of blood T cell repertoires in COVID-19. Profiled with immunoSEQ multiplex PCR; TCRdb holds only in-frame clones, not every one. This sample carries about 200,000 clones, about four fifths of them seen once, and the ten largest clones take more than 10%. Input material: peripheral blood. The source of these receptors is a middle-aged woman with acute or convalescent COVID-19.

The chain is built from TRBV10-1 and TRBJ2-5, with D possibly TRBD1 on 6 matching bases. This CDR3 is built from 15 residues. Per germline, CDR1 WNHNN and CDR2 SYGVQD (reference sequence). Deletions cut 5 bases from V and 5 bases from J, with 18 bases between. As DNA, the CDR3 is TGCGCCAGCAGTTTGACAGGCAACAGCCGGGAGACCCAGTACTTC. Protein sequence: CASSLTGNSRETQYF.

The rearrangement links TRBV6-2 or TRBV6-3 to TRBJ2-7; 8 bases match TRBD2. The CDR3 extends over 16 amino acids. Per germline, CDR1 MNHEY and CDR2 SVGEGT. Trimming removed 4 bases from V and 3 bases from J; junction bases left unmatched: 11. CDR3 nucleotides: TGTGCCAGCAGTTCTAGGCGGGGGGCTTTTCTCTACGAGCAGTACTTC. Protein sequence: CASSSRRGAFLYEQYF.

The chain is built from TRBV5-6 and TRBJ2-1, with 12 positions matching TRBD2. V shed 4 bases and J 4 bases; nucleotides not matched to a gene: 6. From germline, CDR1 is SGHDT and CDR2 YYEEEE. This CDR3 comprises 16 residues. CDR3 sequence reads: CASSPLLAGGYNEQFF. Written as DNA, the CDR3 is TGTGCCAGCAGCCCCCTACTAGCGGGGGGTTACAATGAGCAGTTCTTC. The full variable domain, its missing parts supplied by reference TRBV5-6 and TRBJ2-1, is DAGVTQSPTHLIKTRGQQVTLRCSPKSGHDTVSWYQQALGQGPQFIFQYYEEEERQRGNFPDRFSGHQFPNYSSELNVNALLLGDSALYLCASSPLLAGGYNEQFFGPGTRLTVL.

This chain joins TRBV4-3 and TRBJ2-7, with D tentatively TRBD1 (5 bases). Germline loops: CDR1 LGHNA, CDR2 YSLEER. This CDR3 has 14 residues. Trimming shortened V by 1 base and J by 2 bases, and 9 bases separated the two germline ends. The CDR3 sequence: CASSQGRAAYEQYF. The CDR3 region has the DNA TGCGCCAGCAGCCAAGGCAGGGCAGCCTACGAGCAGTACTTC.

The chain carries TRBV7-9 and TRBJ1-1; 8 nucleotides line up with TRBD1. The CDR3 is made up of 17 amino acids. The germline gives CDR1 SEHNR, CDR2 FQNEAQ (reference sequence). With V trimmed by 5 bases and J by 1 base, 12 bases remained unmatched. The CDR3: CASSRKANRGANTEAFF. In DNA, the CDR3 is TGTGCCAGCAGCAGGAAGGCCAACAGGGGGGCGAACACTGAAGCTTTCTTT.

DNA of the CDR3: TGTGCCAGCAGCTTAGAGGGTGGGCACGGGGAGCTGTTTTTT. Protein: CASSLEGGHGELFF. The chain combines TRBV11-2 with TRBJ2-2; D gene ambiguous. Germline V gene lookup returns CDR1 SGHAT and CDR2 FQNNGV. Trimming left V 0 bases short and J 7 bases short, with 9 bases between. This CDR3 has 14 residues.

This clone turned up a few times. The chain links TRBV6-6 to TRBJ2-1; D gene unclear. The CDR3 totals 12 residues. Trimming stripped 6 bases from V and 3 bases from J, with 6 bases between. Per germline, CDR1 MNHNY and CDR2 SVGAGI (reference sequence). The CDR3 region is CASRADYNEQFF. CDR3 DNA: TGTGCCAGCAGGGCGGACTACAATGAGCAGTTCTTC.

This clone was found a few times. The chain is built from TRBV6-1 and TRBJ1-1; D gene ambiguous. Per the germline V gene, CDR1 is MNHNS and CDR2 is SASEGT. This CDR3 contains 14 residues. Trimming shortened V by 1 base and J by 4 bases, and 10 bases separated the two germline ends. CDR3 in DNA: TGTGCCAGCAGTGAAGGAGGTGGAGGCACTGAAGCTTTCTTT. The encoded protein is CASSEGGGGTEAFF.

The chain couples TRBV5-8 to TRBJ2-1, with TRBD1 matching 11 bases. The CDR3 has 14 residues. The germline gives CDR1 SGHTS, CDR2 YDEGEE. Germline trimming cut 2 bases from V and 13 bases from J; bases unmatched to any gene: 8. CDR3 sequence reads: CASSLWTGGETQFF. CDR3 in DNA: TGTGCCAGCAGCTTATGGACAGGGGGCGAAACCCAGTTCTTC.

The genes are TRBV7-3 and TRBJ1-2, with TRBD1 identical over 8 bases. Germline V lookup: CDR1 SGHTA, CDR2 FQGTGA. Trimming removed 5 bases from V and 6 bases from J; junction bases left unmatched: 11. CDR3 size: 15 residues. CDR3 loop: CASSPGTGPNDGYTF. The CDR3 region has the DNA TGTGCCAGCAGCCCGGGGACAGGCCCCAACGATGGCTACACCTTC.

The chain employs TRBV24-1 and TRBJ2-1, with TRBD2 identical over 8 bases. Germline assignment: CDR1 KGHDR and CDR2 SFDVKD. V shed 5 bases and J 6 bases; nucleotides not matched to a gene: 8. The CDR3 contains 15 residues. The CDR3 DNA sequence: TGTGCCACCAGTGTAACGGGAGGGCTAATCAATGAGCAGTTCTTC. This codes for CATSVTGGLINEQFF.

This clone was picked up a small number of times. This chain connects TRBV6-5 to TRBJ2-2, with 8 bases that match TRBD1. V trimming: 5 bases; J trimming: 4 bases; junction bases outside the gene matches: 3. The CDR3 length is 14 residues. From germline, CDR1 is MNHEY and CDR2 SVGAGI. This CDR3 is CASSHRGITGELFF. CDR3 coding DNA: TGTGCCAGCAGTCACAGGGGGATCACCGGGGAGCTGTTTTTT.

This chain links TRBV11-2 with TRBJ2-7, with unresolved D. V lost 1 base to trimming and J lost 5 bases, with 3 bases between them. Germline lookup yields CDR1 SGHAT and CDR2 FQNNGV. CDR3 length: 11 residues. The CDR3 sequence: CASSLGDEQYF. The CDR3 coding sequence is TGTGCCAGCAGCTTAGGAGACGAGCAGTACTTC. Supplemented by reference TRBV11-2 and TRBJ2-7, the full variable domain reads EAGVAQSPRYKIIEKRQSVAFWCNPISGHATLYWYQQILGQGPKLLIQFQNNGVVDDSQLPKDRFSAERLKGVDSTLKIQPAKLEDSAVYLCASSLGDEQYFGPGTRLTVT.

This chain joins TRBV2 and TRBJ2-7; D is perhaps TRBD2 (7 bases). The CDR3 loop spans 13 amino acids. Germline CDR1 reads SNHLY; CDR2 reads FYNNEI. The germline V and J ends were trimmed by 8 bases and 1 base, with 12 bases remaining between them. For the CDR3, the DNA is TGTGCCAGCGAGGGGGGGCTTTCCTACGAGCAGTACTTC. This encodes CASEGGLSYEQYF.

The J gene is TRBJ1-5, the V gene TRBV6-1; D is perhaps TRBD1 (6 bases). CDR1 is MNHNS and CDR2 is SASEGT in the germline V gene. Trimming stripped 4 bases from V and 1 base from J, with 20 bases between. This CDR3 is built from 18 residues. The CDR3 spells CASSVLGQGILSNQPQHF. The CDR3 bases are TGTGCCAGCAGTGTTCTCGGCCAGGGGATTTTAAGCAATCAGCCCCAGCATTTT.

This chain uses TRBV27 with TRBJ2-3; 7 positions agree with TRBD2. The CDR3 runs to 15 residues. Germline CDR1 is MNHEY and CDR2 is SMNVEV (reference sequence). The V gene end was trimmed by 0 bases and the J gene end by 4 bases; junction bases not matched to a gene: 4. CDR3 sequence reads: CASSLSGGRADTQYF. The DNA of the CDR3 is TGTGCCAGCAGTTTATCCGGGGGGAGGGCAGATACGCAGTATTTT.

V and J are TRBV2 and TRBJ1-1; D perhaps matches TRBD1 (6 bases). The germline gives CDR1 SNHLY, CDR2 FYNNEI. The CDR3 covers 12 residues. V lost 5 bases, J lost 5 bases, and 9 bases lay in between. CDR3 protein: CASSIQGTEAFF. The CDR3 nucleotides read TGTGCCAGCAGTATCCAGGGGACTGAAGCTTTCTTT. Variable domain in full (rest from reference TRBV2 and TRBJ1-1): EPEVTQTPSHQVTQMGQEVILRCVPISNHLYFYWYRQILGQKVEFLVSFYNNEISEKSEIFDDQFSVERPDGSNFTLKIRSTKLEDSAMYFCASSIQGTEAFFGQGTRLTVV.

The chain couples TRBV6-4 to TRBJ2-1, with D perhaps TRBD1 (6 bases). Germline-derived CDR1 and CDR2 are MRHNA and SNTAGT. The ends were cut back, 2 bases at V and 8 bases at J, with 10 bases in the middle. This CDR3 spans 13 amino acids. CDR3 coding DNA: TGTGCCAGCAGTGACCAGGACAGCGATGAGCAGTTCTTC. Translating gives CASSDQDSDEQFF.

The chain joins TRBV30 to TRBJ2-1; D gene ambiguous. V lost 2 bases to trimming and J lost 7 bases, with 12 bases between them. Germline CDR1 GTSNPN, CDR2 SVGIG (reference sequence). This CDR3 contains 13 residues. The CDR3: CAWSKWIGNEQFF. DNA for the CDR3: TGTGCCTGGAGTAAGTGGATCGGGAATGAGCAGTTCTTC.